A selection of T cell receptor beta chains follows, all from one sample in a study of blood T cell repertoires in COVID-19. Repertoires were generated with immunoSEQ multiplex PCR, while TCRdb's copy carries only in-frame clones and drops some. The sample yields 200,000 or so clones, around 81% seen once. Sequenced: PBMCs or T cells enriched from blood (not recorded which). Source of these receptors: a woman between 40 and 55 years old with acute COVID-19. The CDR3 runs from the conserved cysteine through the conserved F or W. The order of the fields is V gene, J gene, CDR3 protein.

V: TRBV5-4
J: TRBJ1-1
CDR3: CASSLGTVYTEAFF

V: TRBV5-1
J: TRBJ2-7
CDR3: CASSLRDRGQSSSYEQYF

V: TRBV27
J: TRBJ2-7
CDR3: CASSRTGAYLNKQYF

V: TRBV5-4
J: TRBJ1-2
CDR3: CASSRHGQGHGYTF

V: TRBV6-1
J: TRBJ2-2
CDR3: CASSESPQTARSTGELFF

V: TRBV18
J: TRBJ1-3
CDR3: CASSGQRNTIYF

V: TRBV29-1
J: TRBJ2-2
CDR3: CSVDTTGTGELFF

V: TRBV20-1
J: TRBJ1-6
CDR3: CSASLQGNNSPLHF

V: TRBV6-5
J: TRBJ2-5
CDR3: CASRPGGPGETQYF

V: TRBV5-4
J: TRBJ2-7
CDR3: CASSSTHSGYSYEQYF

V: TRBV28
J: TRBJ1-3
CDR3: CASSILRGSGNTIYF

V: TRBV19
J: TRBJ1-2
CDR3: CASSMEPGGSGGYTF

V: TRBV10-3
J: TRBJ2-5
CDR3: CAISDRGPETQYF